This T cell receptor beta chain was profiled in a study of siplizumab effects on memory and regulatory T cells. As for the study in general: In pairs, mixed lymphocyte reactions were done either with siplizumab at 0.8 to 1 ug/mL or without any drug present.

Trimming shortened V by 2 bases and J by 4 bases, and 18 bases separated the two germline ends. The CDR3 has 17 amino acids. Germline V CDR1 and CDR2: MGHRA, YSYEKL. For this clone: Its target is not known.

Each sample contributed approximately 94,000 TCR templates to the assay. The repertoire was sequenced with immunoSEQ multiplex PCR; TCRdb's copy has only in-frame clones and lacks some. In the table there are approximately 12,000 clones, under 40% of which are singletons. Cells from the mixed lymphocyte reaction were cocultured for about six days at 37°C. Whole-study findings and limits: Unstimulated subset assignment was obtained for only a minor fraction of alloreactive clones.

This chain uses TRBV4-1 with TRBJ1-5; TRBD1 is a possible D gene (6 bases). The source material was CFSE-low (dividing) CD8+ T cells sorted from an allogeneic mixed lymphocyte reaction. The sequence was obtained from a human donor in good health; the cells came from an allogeneic mixed lymphocyte reaction. The CDR3, as DNA: TGCGCCAGCAGCCAAAGTCCCCCGGGCAGGGGTAATCAGCCCCAGCATTTT. Amino acids: CASSQSPPGRGNQPQHF.